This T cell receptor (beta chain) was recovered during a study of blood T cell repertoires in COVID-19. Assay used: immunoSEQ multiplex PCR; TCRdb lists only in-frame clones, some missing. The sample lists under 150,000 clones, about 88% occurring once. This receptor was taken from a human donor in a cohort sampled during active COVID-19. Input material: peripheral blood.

CDR3 residues: CASSRGTGGDWDEAFF. The CDR3 DNA reads as TGTGCCAGCAGCAGAGGGACAGGAGGAGATTGGGATGAAGCTTTCTTT. The rearrangement links TRBV5-4 to TRBJ1-1, with 8 bases identical to TRBD1. V lost 4 bases and J lost 7; bases outside the gene matches: 15. The V gene's germline CDR1 is SGHNT and CDR2 YYREEE (reference sequence). The CDR3 length is 16 residues.